The source of this T cell receptor (beta chain) is a study of blood T cell repertoires in COVID-19. Study summary: Some COVID-19 samples were acute and others convalescent; all came from the United States, Italy and Spain. T cells, B-cell-depleted T cells, or PBMCs supplied cDNA or gDNA.

The V segment lost 0 bases and the J segment 2 bases; nucleotides outside the gene matches: 7. Per the germline V gene, CDR1 is MGHRA and CDR2 is YSYEKL. The CDR3 is 16 amino acids. Symptom resolution, clearance, or two negative PCRs marked donors in Cohort 3 as recovered. In the authors' workflow: Amplification of reference gene primers provided the estimated nucleated cell counts. Data came from immunoSEQ multiplex PCR; TCRdb stores just in-frame clones and leaves some out. The V and J calls and clone size were taken over from that table, and D and trimming were inferred from the DNA. The sample holds a few hundred thousand clones; around 87% are singletons and the top ten take 10%.

This TCR was recovered from a woman between 50 and 59 years old who had recovered from COVID-19. J is TRBJ2-7 and V is TRBV4-1, with 7 bases aligning to TRBD1. The sequenced material came from PBMCs or T cells enriched from blood (not recorded which). CDR3 amino acids: CASSQEPRDRPYEQYF. The CDR3 nucleotides read TGCGCCAGCAGCCAAGAGCCCCGGGACAGACCCTACGAGCAGTACTTC.